This is a list of T cell receptor beta chains from one sample in a study of blood T cell repertoires in COVID-19. Sequencing was performed with immunoSEQ multiplex PCR; in TCRdb, only in-frame clones are kept and a portion is missing. Among 250,000 to 300,000 clones listed, around 90% were seen once. The sample taken for sequencing was peripheral blood. These receptors came from a woman aged 35 to 49 who had recovered from COVID-19. Both conserved end residues are part of each CDR3. Each record gives: V gene, D gene, J gene, CDR3 protein. A D gene is named only where the DNA matches it firmly.

TRBV18	NA	TRBJ2-6	CASSPSLSGANVLTF
TRBV19	NA	TRBJ2-1	CASSPGFYNEQFF
TRBV9	TRBD1	TRBJ1-5	CASSVGGTENQPQHF
TRBV10-2	NA	TRBJ1-3	CASTERRAGNTIYF
TRBV12-3/TRBV12-4	NA	TRBJ1-5	CASSFLMDQPQHF
TRBV3-1/TRBV3-2	NA	TRBJ2-7	CASRQHYEQYF
TRBV6-5	TRBD2	TRBJ2-1	CARPGLVGNEQFF
TRBV6-5	TRBD2	TRBJ2-3	CASTPPGGTDTQYF
TRBV7-2	TRBD2	TRBJ2-7	CASSPTSGRGEQYF
TRBV11-2	TRBD1	TRBJ1-1	CASSLADRGGTEAFF
TRBV7-8	TRBD1	TRBJ1-1	CASSLSWTGAKNTEAFF
TRBV4-1	TRBD2	TRBJ2-3	CASSQDGGGSWADTQYF
TRBV7-3	NA	TRBJ2-1	CASSLWGQGWDEQFF
TRBV6-5	NA	TRBJ2-6	CASSYLSSGANVLTF
TRBV27	TRBD1	TRBJ1-4	CASSTGTGATNEKLFF
TRBV7-2	NA	TRBJ1-6	CASSLGSEGNSPLHF
TRBV6-5	NA	TRBJ1-1	CASSSAPSTEAFF
TRBV7-9	TRBD1	TRBJ1-2	CASSLAGGQATNNYGYTF
TRBV18	NA	TRBJ2-5	CASSPGGQETQYF
TRBV4-2	NA	TRBJ1-5	CASSQEGVTGHNQPQHF
TRBV5-8	NA	TRBJ1-1	CASSLRAGADTEAFF
TRBV30	NA	TRBJ1-1	CAWTPSGTQEAFF
TRBV7-3	NA	TRBJ2-2	CASSYRATGELFF
TRBV19	TRBD1	TRBJ1-5	CASSPRGFQPQHF
TRBV3-1/TRBV3-2	NA	TRBJ2-5	CASSPGGNPEAQYF
TRBV7-9	TRBD1	TRBJ2-7	CASSGGTVYEQYF
TRBV6-5	TRBD2	TRBJ2-1	CASSRELAGGGEQFF
TRBV7-8	TRBD1	TRBJ1-2	CASSQGTGGRYGYTF
TRBV7-9	NA	TRBJ2-7	CASTTGAGAYEQYF
TRBV9	TRBD2	TRBJ2-2	CASSVVPAGGPVGTGELFF